This entry lists 27 T cell receptor beta chains sequenced from one sample in a study of blood T cell repertoires in COVID-19. Sequencing used immunoSEQ multiplex PCR; TCRdb keeps in-frame clones, though not all of them. This table holds under 130,000 clones, 65% to 80% found once. The specimen sequenced was peripheral blood. The receptors stem from a woman aged 70-85 years with acute or convalescent COVID-19.

This clone was counted a few times. The chain is built from TRBV5-1 and TRBJ2-3, with 7 bases that match TRBD1. CDR1 and CDR2 from the germline V gene are SGHRS and YFSETQ. The CDR3 sequence is 14 residues long. J was trimmed by 3 bases and V by 3 bases; bases with no gene match: 4. This chain's CDR3 is CASSSGTATDTQYF. The CDR3 nucleotides are TGCGCCAGCAGCTCCGGGACAGCTACAGATACGCAGTATTTT.

This sequence joins TRBV5-1 and TRBJ1-1, with a weak D call TRBD1 (5 bases). Trimming stripped 4 bases from V and 1 base from J, with 11 bases between. Germline V gene data show CDR1 as SGHRS and CDR2 as YFSETQ. The CDR3 totals 14 residues. The CDR3 bases are TGCGCCAGCAGCACCGCGGGGGAGAACACTGAAGCTTTCTTT. Translating gives CASSTAGENTEAFF.

The J gene is TRBJ2-5, the V gene TRBV27; 10 bases match TRBD2. Germline CDR1 reads MNHEY; CDR2 reads SMNVEV (reference sequence). J was trimmed by 4 bases and V by 5 bases; bases with no gene match: 13. The CDR3 sequence is 17 residues long. The CDR3, as DNA: TGTGCCAGCAGTCCGCTTTTGACAGCGGGGGGGCGAGAGACCCAGTACTTC. Its protein is CASSPLLTAGGRETQYF.

This rearrangement joins TRBV5-8 to TRBJ1-2; D uncertain. CDR3 length: 13 residues. Looked up from germline, CDR1 is SGHTS and CDR2 is YDEGEE. V shed 0 bases and J shed 2 bases, with 5 bases lying between them. The CDR3 DNA reads TGTGCCAGCAGCTTGGTTCAGAACTATGGCTACACCTTC. Translation gives CASSLVQNYGYTF.

The chain employs TRBV5-4 and TRBJ2-3, with D possibly TRBD1 on 6 matching bases. Per germline, CDR1 SGHNT and CDR2 YYREEE (reference sequence). V lost 0 bases and J 0 bases, leaving 8 bases between the germline ends. CDR3 length: 15 residues. The CDR3 loop reads CASSLVQGSTDTQYF. CDR3 DNA sequence: TGTGCCAGCAGCTTGGTTCAGGGGAGCACAGATACGCAGTATTTT.

The genes are TRBV5-8 and TRBJ2-2, with D possibly being TRBD2 (6 bases). Germline CDR1 SGHTS, CDR2 YDEGEE. The CDR3 covers 16 residues. Trimming took 7 bases from V and 1 from J, leaving 17 bases between them. CDR3: CASFYPGLLNTGELFF. In DNA form, the CDR3 reads TGTGCCAGCTTTTACCCGGGACTCCTGAACACCGGGGAGCTGTTTTTT.

The CDR3 region is CASRQDGETQYF. CDR3 nucleotide sequence: TGTGCCAGCAGACAGGACGGAGAGACCCAGTACTTC. V gene TRBV2 combines with J gene TRBJ2-5; tentatively, D is TRBD1 (5 bases). Trimming stripped 6 bases from V and 4 bases from J, with 9 bases between. CDR1 SNHLY and CDR2 FYNNEI come from the germline V gene. CDR3 length: 12 residues.

The J gene is TRBJ1-1, the V gene TRBV11-3; possible D gene TRBD1, 6 bases. The CDR3 has 14 amino acids. V shed 4 bases and J shed 1 base, with 10 bases lying between them. Germline CDR1 is SGHNT and CDR2 is YENEEA. This CDR3 reads CASSSRTENTEAFF. In DNA form, the CDR3 reads TGTGCCAGCAGCTCCCGGACAGAGAACACTGAAGCTTTCTTT. Supplemented by reference TRBV11-3 and TRBJ1-1, the full variable domain reads EAGVVQSPRYKIIEKKQPVAFWCNPISGHNTLYWYLQNLGQGPELLIRYENEEAVDDSQLPKDRFSAERLKGVDSTLKIQPAELGDSAVYLCASSSRTENTEAFFGQGTRLTVV.

The genes are TRBV19 and TRBJ2-3; D perhaps matches TRBD1 (6 bases). CDR3 length: 14 residues. V was trimmed by 4 bases and J by 4 bases, leaving 12 bases between them. Germline V lookup: CDR1 LNHDA, CDR2 SQIVND (reference sequence). CDR3 amino acids: CASSRNKGADTQYF. CDR3 DNA: TGTGCCAGTAGTAGGAACAAGGGGGCAGATACGCAGTATTTT. Looking up the rest from reference TRBV19 and TRBJ2-3 gives the full variable domain: DGGITQSPKYLFRKEGQNVTLSCEQNLNHDAMYWYRQDPGQGLRLIYYSQIVNDFQKGDIAEGYSVSREKKESFPLTVTSAQKNPTAFYLCASSRNKGADTQYFGPGTRLTVL.

This clone showed up just a few times. V usage is TRBV6-6 and J usage is TRBJ2-7; 11 bases align to TRBD1. Germline-derived CDR1 and CDR2 are MNHNY and SVGAGI (reference sequence). The V segment lost 3 bases and the J segment 2 bases; nucleotides outside the gene matches: 3. This CDR3 is 15 amino acids long. CDR3 residues: CASSYRDRGTYEQYF. CDR3 DNA: TGTGCCAGCAGTTATCGGGACAGGGGGACCTACGAGCAGTACTTC.

CDR3 in amino acids: CASSPPGQTISGANVLTF. The CDR3 coding sequence is TGTGCCAGCAGTCCTCCGGGACAAACTATCTCTGGGGCCAACGTCCTGACTTTC. The rearrangement links TRBV6-6 to TRBJ2-6; D might be TRBD1 (6 bases). V was clipped by 5 bases and J by 0 bases, with 17 bases between them. CDR3 size: 18 residues. The germline V gene has CDR1 MNHNY and CDR2 SVGAGI (reference sequence).

This chain joins TRBV5-1 and TRBJ2-2; 9 nucleotides agree with TRBD1. This CDR3 spans 16 amino acids. The V gene end was trimmed by 3 bases and the J gene end by 3 bases; junction bases not matched to a gene: 6. Per germline, CDR1 SGHRS and CDR2 YFSETQ. The CDR3 loop reads CASSYDRGSYTGELFF. The CDR3 DNA follows: TGCGCCAGCAGCTACGACAGGGGGTCATACACCGGGGAGCTGTTTTTT.

The chain uses TRBV14 and TRBJ2-7; TRBD1 might be the D (5 bases). Germline V CDR1 and CDR2: SGHDN, FVKESK. This CDR3 contains 15 residues. Deletions cut 1 base from V and 2 bases from J, with 12 bases between. CDR3 nucleotide sequence: TGTGCCAGCAGCCAAGTAGGGGCGAGCACCTACGAGCAGTACTTC. It specifies CASSQVGASTYEQYF.

This clone was observed a single time. The rearrangement links TRBV4-3 to TRBJ2-1; 12 bases line up with TRBD2. The germline V gene encodes CDR1 LGHNA and CDR2 YSLEER. V was clipped by 4 bases and J by 4 bases; unmatched bases: 5. This CDR3 contains 16 residues. This CDR3 reads CASSLLAGGPYNEQFF. CDR3 sequence (DNA): TGCGCCAGCAGCCTTCTAGCGGGGGGGCCTTACAATGAGCAGTTCTTC.

The chain is built from TRBV3-1 (or the pseudogene TRBV3-2) and TRBJ2-1, with unresolved D. CDR1 is LGHDT, CDR2 YNNKEL, per germline (reference sequence). V dropped 0 bases and J dropped 8 bases, with 8 bases sitting between them. The CDR3 is 13 residues long. The CDR3 protein is CASSQESRHEQFF. CDR3 bases: TGTGCCAGCAGCCAAGAGTCGCGCCATGAGCAGTTCTTC.

The CDR3, as DNA: TGTGCCAGCAGTTTAAGGAGTTCCTACAATGAGCAGTTCTTC. The encoded protein is CASSLRSSYNEQFF. The rearrangement joins TRBV6-5 to TRBJ2-1; D not resolved. V dropped 4 bases and J dropped 1 base, with 8 bases sitting between them. The CDR3 runs to 14 residues. In germline, CDR1 is MNHEY, CDR2 SVGAGI.

The chain is built from TRBV3-1 (or the pseudogene TRBV3-2) and TRBJ1-2, with TRBD1 identical over 7 bases. The CDR3 runs to 13 residues. The ends lost 6 bases at V and 4 bases at J; junction bases unmatched: 5. Germline loops: CDR1 LGHDT, CDR2 YNNKEL (reference sequence). The CDR3 reads CASSLDRAYGYTF. CDR3 coding DNA: TGTGCCAGCAGTCTCGACAGGGCCTATGGCTACACCTTC.

The chain recombines TRBV5-5 with TRBJ1-5; maybe TRBD1 (5 bases). The CDR3 contains 15 residues. From germline, CDR1 is SGHKS and CDR2 YYEKEE (reference sequence). V was cut by 4 bases and J by 3 bases, with 14 bases left in between. The DNA of the CDR3 is TGTGCCAGCAGCCGGGCAGGGATGGACAATCAGCCCCAGCATTTT. Its protein product is CASSRAGMDNQPQHF. Complete variable domain (other parts from reference TRBV5-5 and TRBJ1-5): DAGVTQSPTHLIKTRGQQVTLRCSPISGHKSVSWYQQVLGQGPQFIFQYYEKEERGRGNFPDRFSARQFPNYSSELNVNALLLGDSALYLCASSRAGMDNQPQHFGDGTRLSIL.

The rearrangement joins TRBV2 to TRBJ1-5, with 7 positions matching TRBD1. The ends lost 7 bases at V and 7 bases at J; junction bases unmatched: 10. The CDR3 contains 14 residues. The germline CDR1 and CDR2 sequences are SNHLY and FYNNEI. CDR3 sequence reads: CASTQQGGRQPQHF. The CDR3 DNA reads as TGTGCCAGCACCCAGCAGGGGGGCAGGCAGCCCCAGCATTTT. The whole variable domain, filled in from reference TRBV2 and TRBJ1-5, reads EPEVTQTPSHQVTQMGQEVILRCVPISNHLYFYWYRQILGQKVEFLVSFYNNEISEKSEIFDDQFSVERPDGSNFTLKIRSTKLEDSAMYFCASTQQGGRQPQHFGDGTRLSIL.

The chain is built from TRBV27 and TRBJ1-1; D remains unclear. Trimming cost V 3 bases and J 5 bases, with 16 bases left between them. From germline, CDR1 is MNHEY and CDR2 SMNVEV (reference sequence). The CDR3 covers 15 residues. DNA of the CDR3: TGTGCCAGCAGTTTTTTCGGCGGGGTTGGAACTGAAGCTTTCTTT. Protein: CASSFFGGVGTEAFF.

The chain has TRBV27 and TRBJ1-2, with TRBD1 matching 7 bases. Germline CDR1 reads MNHEY; CDR2 reads SMNVEV (reference sequence). The CDR3 covers 14 residues. The ends lost 7 bases at V and 6 bases at J; junction bases unmatched: 11. This chain's CDR3 is CASNQGGTLDGYTF. The CDR3 nucleotides read TGTGCCAGCAATCAGGGGGGAACACTGGATGGCTACACCTTC.

V gene TRBV29-1 combines with J gene TRBJ2-1, with D uncertain. Germline assignment: CDR1 SQVTM and CDR2 ANQGSEA. The CDR3 has 12 residues. The germline V and J ends were trimmed by 3 bases and 4 bases, with 7 bases remaining between them. The CDR3, as DNA: TGCAGCGTTGAGGGCTCGTACAATGAGCAGTTCTTC. Residues: CSVEGSYNEQFF.

The DNA of the CDR3 is TGCGCCAGCAGCTTGAAGCACAATAGCGGGGGAGCCAAAAACATTCAGTACTTC. Translating gives CASSLKHNSGGAKNIQYF. V usage is TRBV5-1 and J usage is TRBJ2-4, with 9 bases matching TRBD2. V dropped 1 base and J dropped 0; count of bases not matched to a gene: 8. Looked up from germline, CDR1 is SGHRS and CDR2 is YFSETQ. This CDR3 spans 18 amino acids.

The gene calls are TRBV27 and TRBJ1-2, with D maybe TRBD1 (5 bases). The V and J ends lost 5 bases and 4 bases respectively, with 11 bases between them. CDR1 is MNHEY, CDR2 SMNVEV, per germline (reference sequence). The CDR3 spans 13 residues. The CDR3 loop is CASSITGIYGYTF. CDR3 nucleotide sequence: TGTGCCAGCAGTATTACAGGAATCTATGGCTACACCTTC.

This sequence joins TRBV7-2 and TRBJ1-5, with D possibly matching TRBD1 (5 bases). The CDR3 is 16 amino acids. Germline CDR1 SGHTA, CDR2 FQGNSA. Trimming took 1 base from V and 6 from J, leaving 16 bases between them. The CDR3 DNA reads TGTGCCAGCAGCTTAGGGAGGGGTATCAGCGGTCAGCCCCAGCATTTT. Translated, it gives CASSLGRGISGQPQHF.

V is TRBV20-1 and J is TRBJ1-4; 8 positions match TRBD1. After removal of 6 bases from V and 0 bases from J, the junction contained 12 bases not matched to a gene. Germline loops: CDR1 DFQATT, CDR2 SNEGSKA (reference sequence). The CDR3 length is 17 residues. The CDR3 region is CSASTGTGIPTNEKLFF. The CDR3 DNA reads as TGCAGTGCCAGTACCGGGACAGGCATTCCAACTAATGAAAAACTGTTTTTT.

The V and J genes are TRBV5-4 and TRBJ2-7; possibly TRBD1 for D (6 bases). The germline gives CDR1 SGHNT, CDR2 YYREEE (reference sequence). The CDR3 consists of 15 residues. The V end was cut by 3 bases, the J end by 1 base, with 14 bases between. The DNA for the CDR3 is TGTGCCAGCAGCTCAGGGCTGGGGGCGTCCTACGAGCAGTACTTC. Translation: CASSSGLGASYEQYF. The complete variable domain, with remaining parts taken from reference TRBV5-4 and TRBJ2-7, reads ETGVTQSPTHLIKTRGQQVTLRCSSQSGHNTVSWYQQALGQGPQFIFQYYREEENGRGNFPPRFSGLQFPNYSSELNVNALELDDSALYLCASSSGLGASYEQYFGPGTRLTVT.